The clone carrying this TCR beta chain was seen only a few times. The target antigen is unknown. Once RNA had been extracted, it was reverse transcribed into cDNA to act as the sequencing template. The repertoire was sequenced with immunoSEQ multiplex PCR; TCRdb's copy has only in-frame clones and lacks some. The table has more than 200,000 clones, 66% seen once. This record comes from a study of CD8+ T cells in alopecia areata. Study-level background: Oral tofacitinib (5 to 10 mg twice daily) was administered to treated patients. Severity was scored as percentage of affected scalp area in treated patients.

Germline V gene lookup returns CDR1 SGHRS and CDR2 YFSETQ. This CDR3 is built from 13 residues. Trimming cost V 4 bases and J 5 bases, with 12 bases left between them. Study-level findings and limits: Normal skin's resident alphabeta T cells are sequenced alongside lesional scalp T cells. Lesional scalp displayed greater clonality than normal scalp, most notably in alopecia totalis/universalis.

Treatment denoted: oral pan-JAK inhibitor, 5-10 mg twice daily. The TCR comes from a human donor with alopecia areata. Specimen: CD4+ T cells sorted from blood, collected between weeks 43 and 45, from a patient treated with tofacitinib. The rearrangement joins TRBV5-1 to TRBJ1-1; D is undetermined. CDR3 sequence reads: CASSTPGETEAFF. CDR3 in DNA: TGCGCCAGCAGCACCCCTGGGGAAACTGAAGCTTTCTTT. Drawing the rest from reference TRBV5-1 and TRBJ1-1, the complete variable domain is KAGVTQTPRYLIKTRGQQVTLSCSPISGHRSVSWYQQTPGQGLQFLFEYFSETQRNKGNFPGRFSGRQFSNSRSEMNVSTLELGDSALYLCASSTPGETEAFFGQGTRLTVV.